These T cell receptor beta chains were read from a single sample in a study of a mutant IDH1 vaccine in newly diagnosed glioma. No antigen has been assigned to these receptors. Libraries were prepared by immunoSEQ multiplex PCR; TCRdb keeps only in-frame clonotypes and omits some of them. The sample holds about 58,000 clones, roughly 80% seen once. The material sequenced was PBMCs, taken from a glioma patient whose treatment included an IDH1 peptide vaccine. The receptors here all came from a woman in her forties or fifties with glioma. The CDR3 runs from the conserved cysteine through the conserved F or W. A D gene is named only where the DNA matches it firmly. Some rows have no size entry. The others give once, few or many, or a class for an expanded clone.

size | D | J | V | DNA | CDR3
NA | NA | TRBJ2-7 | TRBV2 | TGTGCCACCGGGGGCACCTACGAGCAGTACTTC | CATGGTYEQYF
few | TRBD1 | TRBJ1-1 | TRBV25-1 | TGTGCCAGCAGTGAAGGACAGGGGGCAGGAACTGAAGCTTTCTTT | CASSEGQGAGTEAFF
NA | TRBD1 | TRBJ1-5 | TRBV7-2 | TGTGCCAGCAGCTTGGGGGCAGGGGGTGGCAATCAGCCCCAGCATTTT | CASSLGAGGGNQPQHF
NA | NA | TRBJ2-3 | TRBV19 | TGTGCCAGTAGTTCGGGACGGACAGATACGCAGTATTTT | CASSSGRTDTQYF
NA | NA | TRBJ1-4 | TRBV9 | TGTGCCAGCAGCGTCGGAGGGGGTTTCGATGAAAAACTGTTTTTT | CASSVGGGFDEKLFF
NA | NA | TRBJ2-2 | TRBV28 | TGTGCCAGCAGGTACACCGGGGAGCTGTTTTTT | CASRYTGELFF
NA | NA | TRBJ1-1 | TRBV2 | TGTGCCAGCAGTGATTGGAGCGGCGCTGAAGCTTTCTTT | CASSDWSGAEAFF
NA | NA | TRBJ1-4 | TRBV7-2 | TGTGCCAGCATCTTCACAGGGACCCAAAAGGGGGAAAAACTGTTTTTT | CASIFTGTQKGEKLFF
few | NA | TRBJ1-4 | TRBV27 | TGTGCCAGCAGTTTAGGCCAGGGAGGCGTAGAAAAACTGTTTTTT | CASSLGQGGVEKLFF
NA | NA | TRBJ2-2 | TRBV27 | TGTGCCAGCAGTGCGGGACATAACACCGGGGAGCTGTTTTTT | CASSAGHNTGELFF
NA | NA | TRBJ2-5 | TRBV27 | TGTGCCAGCAGTTTTTCAGCGCAAGAGACCCAGTACTTC | CASSFSAQETQYF
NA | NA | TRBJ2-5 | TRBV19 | TGTGCCAGTAGTATTGGCAGGGTACAAGAGACCCAGTACTTC | CASSIGRVQETQYF
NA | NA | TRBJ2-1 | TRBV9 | TGTGCCAGCAGCGTAGGGGGGCAGACCTACAATGAGCAGTTCTTC | CASSVGGQTYNEQFF
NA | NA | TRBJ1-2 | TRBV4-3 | TGCGCCAGCAGCCCAAAAGCAGGGGATGGGTATGGCTACACCTTC | CASSPKAGDGYGYTF
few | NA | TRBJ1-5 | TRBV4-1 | TGCGCCAGCAGCCAAGCTGGGATCGAGCCCCAGCATTTT | CASSQAGIEPQHF
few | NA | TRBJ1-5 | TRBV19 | TGTGCCAGTAGCGGGATAGGGGGGGGCAATCAGCCCCAGCATTTT | CASSGIGGGNQPQHF
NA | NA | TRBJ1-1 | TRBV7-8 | TGTGCCAGCAGCTTAGATACGGGGCAGAAAGCTTTCTTT | CASSLDTGQKAFF
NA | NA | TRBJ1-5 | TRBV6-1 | TGTGCCAGCATGGAGATTCGGGGGCAGTATCAGCCCCAGCATTTT | CASMEIRGQYQPQHF
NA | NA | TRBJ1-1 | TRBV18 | TGTGCCAGCTCACCTAAGGCGGAGAACACTGAAGCTTTCTTT | CASSPKAENTEAFF
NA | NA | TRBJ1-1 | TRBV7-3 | TGTGCCAGCAGCTCCCTCGAGGGGACTGAAGCTTTCTTT | CASSSLEGTEAFF
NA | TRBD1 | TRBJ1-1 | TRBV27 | TGTGCCAGCAGTTTATCAACAGGGGTTAACACTGAAGCTTTCTTT | CASSLSTGVNTEAFF
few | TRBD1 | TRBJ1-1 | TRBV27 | TGTGCCAGCAGTTTAAGGGGGCCGGACACTGAAGCTTTCTTT | CASSLRGPDTEAFF
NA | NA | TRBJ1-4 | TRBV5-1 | TGCGCCAGCAGCTTGGGCCAGGGGCGGGAAAAACTGTTTTTT | CASSLGQGREKLFF
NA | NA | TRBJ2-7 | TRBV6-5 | TGTGCCAGCAGCGAGAGACAGGCAAGCTCCTACGAGCAGTACTTC | CASSERQASSYEQYF
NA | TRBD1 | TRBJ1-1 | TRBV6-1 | TGTGCCAGCAGTGGCCGACAGGGAAGGACTGAAGCTTTCTTT | CASSGRQGRTEAFF
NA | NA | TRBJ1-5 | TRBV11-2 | TGTGCCAGCAGCTTAGACAGGGCGGGTCCCCAGCATTTT | CASSLDRAGPQHF
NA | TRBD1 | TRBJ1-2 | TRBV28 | TGTGCCAGCAGTTTATCGCGGACTTCTTCAGACAGGGCCTGTACCTTC | CASSLSRTSSDRACTF
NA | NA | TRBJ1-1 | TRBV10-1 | TGCGCCAGCAGTGAGTTGCGAAACACTGAAGCTTTCTTT | CASSELRNTEAFF
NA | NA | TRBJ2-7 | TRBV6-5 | TGTGCCAGCAGCCCCCGGACGGGGCACTACGAGCAGTACTTC | CASSPRTGHYEQYF
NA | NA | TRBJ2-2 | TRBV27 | TGTGCCAGCAGTTCGGACCCTACCGGGGAGCTGTTTTTT | CASSSDPTGELFF
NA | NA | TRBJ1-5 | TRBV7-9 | TGTGCCAGCAGCCGGGACGATCAGCCCCAGCATTTT | CASSRDDQPQHF
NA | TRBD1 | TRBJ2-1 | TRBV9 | TGTGCCAGCAGCGCCCTCTCCGGGACAGTGGGCAATGAGCAGTTCTTC | CASSALSGTVGNEQFF
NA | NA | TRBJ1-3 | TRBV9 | TGTGCCAGCAGCGTAGCTCCGGGGGCTGGAAACACCATATATTTT | CASSVAPGAGNTIYF
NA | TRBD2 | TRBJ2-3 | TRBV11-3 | TGTGCCAGCAGCTTAGGAGCGGGGACAGATACGCAGTATTTT | CASSLGAGTDTQYF
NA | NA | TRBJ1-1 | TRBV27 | TGTGCCAGCAGTGAAAGAAGGGGGGAAGCTTTCTTT | CASSERRGEAFF
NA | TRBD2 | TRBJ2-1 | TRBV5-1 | TGCGCCAGCAGCTCCAGCGGGGGTTCCTACAATGAGCAGTTCTTC | CASSSSGGSYNEQFF
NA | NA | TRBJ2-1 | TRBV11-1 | TGTGCCAGCAGCTTATTTCAGTCCTACAATGAGCAGTTCTTC | CASSLFQSYNEQFF
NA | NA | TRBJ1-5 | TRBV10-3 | TGTGCCATCAGTGAGGGGACGGATAGCAATCAGCCCCAGCATTTT | CAISEGTDSNQPQHF
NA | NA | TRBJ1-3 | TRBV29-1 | TGCAGCGTTGAATCGGGAAACACCATATATTTT | CSVESGNTIYF
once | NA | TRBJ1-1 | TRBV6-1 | TGTGCCAGCAGTTGGGGGACGGTGAACACTGAAGCTTTCTTT | CASSWGTVNTEAFF
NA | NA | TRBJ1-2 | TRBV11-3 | TGTGCCAGCCCCCTACTCTATGGCTACACCTTC | CASPLLYGYTF
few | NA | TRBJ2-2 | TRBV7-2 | TGTGCCAGCAGCTTAGTGACCGGGGAGCTGTTTTTT | CASSLVTGELFF
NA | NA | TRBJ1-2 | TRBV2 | TGTGCCAGCATCGAGGAAGGGGGGAGCTATGGCTACACCTTC | CASIEEGGSYGYTF
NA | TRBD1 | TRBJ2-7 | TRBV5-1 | TGCGCCAGCAGTCACTCACCCCCGACAGGGGGCGACGAGCAGTACTTC | CASSHSPPTGGDEQYF
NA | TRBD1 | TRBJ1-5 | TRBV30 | TGTGCCTGGAGAGACAGGGGCAATCAGCCCCAGCATTTT | CAWRDRGNQPQHF
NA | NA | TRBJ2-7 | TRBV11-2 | TGTGCCAGCAGCTTCCTGGGGGCAGCTAACCCAGGCTACGAGCAGTACTTC | CASSFLGAANPGYEQYF
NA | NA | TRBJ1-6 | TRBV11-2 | TGTGCCAGCAGCTTAAGATCCTATAATTCACCCCTCCACTTT | CASSLRSYNSPLHF
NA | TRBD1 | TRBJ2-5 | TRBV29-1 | TGCAGCGTTGAAGATAAACAGGGGAAAGAGACCCAGTACTTC | CSVEDKQGKETQYF
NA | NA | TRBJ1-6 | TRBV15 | TGTGCCACCAGCGGTCCAATACAGGGCCATTCACCCCTCCACTTT | CATSGPIQGHSPLHF
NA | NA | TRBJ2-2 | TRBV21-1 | TGTGCCAGCAGCAAATTGGGGAGGGACAGCCGGATAGTAAGGACCGGGGAGCTGTTTTTT | CASSKLGRDSRIVRTGELFF
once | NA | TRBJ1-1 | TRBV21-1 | TGTGCCAGCAGCAAAGACTCGCCAGCTTTCTTT | CASSKDSPAFF
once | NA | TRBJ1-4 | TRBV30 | TGTGCCTGGAGTAATGAGGAAAAACTGTTTTTT | CAWSNEEKLFF